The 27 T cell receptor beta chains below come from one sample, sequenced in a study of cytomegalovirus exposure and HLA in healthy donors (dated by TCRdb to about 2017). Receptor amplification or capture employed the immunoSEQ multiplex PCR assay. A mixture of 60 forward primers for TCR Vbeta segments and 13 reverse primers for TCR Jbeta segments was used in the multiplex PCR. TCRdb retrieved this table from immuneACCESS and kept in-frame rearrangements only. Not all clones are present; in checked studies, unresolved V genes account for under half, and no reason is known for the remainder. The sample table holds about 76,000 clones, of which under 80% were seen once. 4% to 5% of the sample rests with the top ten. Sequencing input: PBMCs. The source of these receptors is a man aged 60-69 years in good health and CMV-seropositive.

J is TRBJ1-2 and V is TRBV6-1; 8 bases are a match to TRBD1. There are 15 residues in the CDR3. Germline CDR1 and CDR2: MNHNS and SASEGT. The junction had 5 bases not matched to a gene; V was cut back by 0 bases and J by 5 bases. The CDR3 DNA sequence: TGTGCCAGCAGTGAAGCTGCCCAGGGGGCTTATGGCTACACCTTC. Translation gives CASSEAAQGAYGYTF.

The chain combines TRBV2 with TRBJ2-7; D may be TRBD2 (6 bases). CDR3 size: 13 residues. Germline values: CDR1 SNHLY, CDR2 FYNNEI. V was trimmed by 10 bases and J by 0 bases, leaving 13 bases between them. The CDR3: CATFGGDSYEQYF. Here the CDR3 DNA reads TGTGCCACCTTCGGGGGTGACTCCTACGAGCAGTACTTC.

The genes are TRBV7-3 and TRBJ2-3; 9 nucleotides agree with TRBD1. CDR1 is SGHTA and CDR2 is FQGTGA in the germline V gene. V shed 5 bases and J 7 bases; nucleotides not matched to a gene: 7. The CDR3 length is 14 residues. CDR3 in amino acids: CASSTTGGANTQYF. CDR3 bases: TGTGCCAGCAGCACCACAGGGGGCGCGAATACGCAGTATTTT.

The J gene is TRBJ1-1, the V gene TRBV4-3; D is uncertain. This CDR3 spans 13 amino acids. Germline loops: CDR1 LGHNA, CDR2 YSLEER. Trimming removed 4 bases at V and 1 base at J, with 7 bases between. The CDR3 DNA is TGCGCCAGCAGCCCGGAGGGGAACACTGAAGCTTTCTTT. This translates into CASSPEGNTEAFF.

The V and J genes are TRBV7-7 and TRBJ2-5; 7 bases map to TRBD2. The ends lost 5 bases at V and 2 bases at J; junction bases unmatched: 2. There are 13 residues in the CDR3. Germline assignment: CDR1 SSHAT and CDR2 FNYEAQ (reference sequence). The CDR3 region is CASSPGRQETQYF. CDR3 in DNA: TGTGCCAGCAGCCCCGGGAGGCAAGAGACCCAGTACTTC. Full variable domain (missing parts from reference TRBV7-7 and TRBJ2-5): GAGVSQSPRYKVTKRGQDVTLRCDPISSHATLYWYQQALGQGPEFLTYFNYEAQPDKSGLPSDRFSAERPEGSISTLTIQRTEQRDSAMYRCASSPGRQETQYFGPGTRLLVL.

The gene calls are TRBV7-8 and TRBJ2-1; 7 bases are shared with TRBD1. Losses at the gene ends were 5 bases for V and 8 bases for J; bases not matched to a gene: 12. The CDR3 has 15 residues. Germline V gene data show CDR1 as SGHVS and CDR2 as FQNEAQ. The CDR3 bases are TGTGCCAGCAGCCGAGGGCGAGGGGGCGAGGATGAGCAGTTCTTC. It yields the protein CASSRGRGGEDEQFF.

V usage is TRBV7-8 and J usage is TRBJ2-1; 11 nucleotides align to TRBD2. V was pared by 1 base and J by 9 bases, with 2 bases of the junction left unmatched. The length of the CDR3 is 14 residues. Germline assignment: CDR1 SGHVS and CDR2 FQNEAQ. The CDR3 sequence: CASSLELAGAEQFF. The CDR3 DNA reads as TGTGCCAGCAGCTTAGAACTAGCGGGAGCTGAGCAGTTCTTC.

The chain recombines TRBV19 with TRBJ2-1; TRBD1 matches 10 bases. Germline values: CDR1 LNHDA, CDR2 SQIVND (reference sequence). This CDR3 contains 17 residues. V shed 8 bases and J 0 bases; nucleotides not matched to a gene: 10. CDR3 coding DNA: TGTGCCAGTGGGGGACAGGGGCCCACTGGCTCCTACAATGAGCAGTTCTTC. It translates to CASGGQGPTGSYNEQFF.

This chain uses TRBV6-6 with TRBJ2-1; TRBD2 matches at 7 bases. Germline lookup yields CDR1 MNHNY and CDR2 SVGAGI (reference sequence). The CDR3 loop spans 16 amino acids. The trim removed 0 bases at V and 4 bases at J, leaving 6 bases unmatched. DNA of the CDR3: TGTGCCAGCAGTTACTCGATGGGCGGGGGTTACAATGAGCAGTTCTTC. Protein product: CASSYSMGGGYNEQFF.

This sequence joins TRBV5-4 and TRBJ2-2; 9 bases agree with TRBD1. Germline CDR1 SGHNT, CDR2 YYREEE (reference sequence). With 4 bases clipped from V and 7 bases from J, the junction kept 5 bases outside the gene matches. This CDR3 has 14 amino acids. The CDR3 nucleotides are TGTGCCAGCAGCGAACAGGGGGCGAGCGGGGAGCTGTTTTTT. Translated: CASSEQGASGELFF.

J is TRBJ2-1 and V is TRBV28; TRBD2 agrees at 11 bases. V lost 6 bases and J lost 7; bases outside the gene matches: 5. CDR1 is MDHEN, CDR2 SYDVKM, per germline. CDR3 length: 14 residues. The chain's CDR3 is CASRPPSGGNEQFF. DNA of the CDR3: TGTGCCAGCAGGCCACCTAGCGGGGGGAATGAGCAGTTCTTC.

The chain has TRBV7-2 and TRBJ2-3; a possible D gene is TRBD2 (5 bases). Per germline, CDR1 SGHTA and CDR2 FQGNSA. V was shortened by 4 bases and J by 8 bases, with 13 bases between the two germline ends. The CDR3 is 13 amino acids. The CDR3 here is CASSSTITGTQYF. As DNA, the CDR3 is TGTGCCAGCAGCTCGACTATTACGGGTACGCAGTATTTT.

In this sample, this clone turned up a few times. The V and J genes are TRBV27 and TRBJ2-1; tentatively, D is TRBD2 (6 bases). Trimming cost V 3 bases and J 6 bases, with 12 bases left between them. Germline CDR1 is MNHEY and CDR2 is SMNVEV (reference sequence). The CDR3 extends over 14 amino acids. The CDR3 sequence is CASSFGPRGNEQFF. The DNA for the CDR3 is TGTGCCAGCAGTTTCGGGCCGCGGGGCAATGAGCAGTTCTTC.

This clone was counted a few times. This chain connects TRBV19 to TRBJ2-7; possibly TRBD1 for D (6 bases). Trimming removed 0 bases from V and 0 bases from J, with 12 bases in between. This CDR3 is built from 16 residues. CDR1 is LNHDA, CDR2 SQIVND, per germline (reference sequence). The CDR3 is CASSIEAGVPSYEQYF. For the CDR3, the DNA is TGTGCCAGTAGTATAGAGGCAGGGGTCCCCTCCTACGAGCAGTACTTC.

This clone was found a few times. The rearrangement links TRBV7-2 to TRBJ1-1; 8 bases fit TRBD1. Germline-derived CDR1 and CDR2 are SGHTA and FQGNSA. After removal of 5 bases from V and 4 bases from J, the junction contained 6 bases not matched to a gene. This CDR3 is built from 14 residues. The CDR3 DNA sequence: TGTGCCAGCAGCCCGACAGGGGAGAGCACTGAAGCTTTCTTT. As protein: CASSPTGESTEAFF. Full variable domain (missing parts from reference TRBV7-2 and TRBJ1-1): GAGVSQSPSNKVTEKGKDVELRCDPISGHTALYWYRQSLGQGLEFLIYFQGNSAPDKSGLPSDRFSAERTGGSVSTLTIQRTQQEDSAVYLCASSPTGESTEAFFGQGTRLTVV.

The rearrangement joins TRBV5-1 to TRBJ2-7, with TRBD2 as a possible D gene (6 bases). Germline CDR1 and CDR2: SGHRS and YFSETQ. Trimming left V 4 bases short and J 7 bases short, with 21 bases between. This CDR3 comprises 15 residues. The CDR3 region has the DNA TGCGCCAGCAGCACCGGGATTCTCATAGCGGAGGAGCAGTACTTC. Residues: CASSTGILIAEEQYF.

CDR3 bases: TGCTCCACCTGGCACCCGAACACCGGGGAGCTGTTTTTT. Its protein is CSTWHPNTGELFF. This chain links TRBV29-1 with TRBJ2-2; D is unresolved. This CDR3 contains 13 residues. The V gene's germline CDR1 is SQVTM and CDR2 ANQGSEA.

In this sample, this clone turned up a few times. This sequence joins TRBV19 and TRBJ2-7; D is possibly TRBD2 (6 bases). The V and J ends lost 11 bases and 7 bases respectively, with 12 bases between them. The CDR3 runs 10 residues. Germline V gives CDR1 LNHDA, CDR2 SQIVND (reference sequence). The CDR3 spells CASGVGEQYF. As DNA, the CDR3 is TGTGCCTCGGGGGTCGGGGAGCAGTACTTC.

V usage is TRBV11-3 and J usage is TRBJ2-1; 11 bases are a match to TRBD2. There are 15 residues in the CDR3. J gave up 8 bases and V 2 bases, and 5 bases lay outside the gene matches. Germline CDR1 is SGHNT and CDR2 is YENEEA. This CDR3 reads CASSLYSGGAYEQFF. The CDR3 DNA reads TGTGCCAGCAGCTTATATAGCGGGGGGGCTTATGAGCAGTTCTTC.

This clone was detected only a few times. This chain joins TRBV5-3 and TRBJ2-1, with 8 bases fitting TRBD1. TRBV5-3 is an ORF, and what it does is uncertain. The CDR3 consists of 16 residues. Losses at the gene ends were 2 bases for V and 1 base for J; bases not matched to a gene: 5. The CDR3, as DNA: TGTGCCAGAAGCTTCCCCCAGGGGGCTTCCTACAATGAGCAGTTCTTC. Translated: CARSFPQGASYNEQFF.

The CDR3: CASSFGGQRYNEQFF. In DNA, the CDR3 is TGTGCCAGCAGCTTCGGCGGACAAAGATACAATGAGCAGTTCTTC. The V gene is TRBV11-3, the J gene TRBJ2-1, with D tentatively TRBD1 (5 bases). Germline V lookup: CDR1 SGHNT, CDR2 YENEEA. The CDR3 runs 15 residues. V lost 3 bases and J lost 4, with 13 bases in between.

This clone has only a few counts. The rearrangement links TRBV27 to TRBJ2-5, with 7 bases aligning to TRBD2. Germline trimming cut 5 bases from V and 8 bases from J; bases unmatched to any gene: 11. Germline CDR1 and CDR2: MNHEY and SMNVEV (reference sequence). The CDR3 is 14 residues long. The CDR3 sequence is CASSTYRGRDTQYF. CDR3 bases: TGTGCCAGCAGTACCTACCGGGGGAGGGACACCCAGTACTTC.

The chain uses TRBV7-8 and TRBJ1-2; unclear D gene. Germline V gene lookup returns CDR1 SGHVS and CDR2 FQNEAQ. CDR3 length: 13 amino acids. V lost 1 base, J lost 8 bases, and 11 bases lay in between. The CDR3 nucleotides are TGTGCCAGCAGCTTAGGAGGTATTGAAGGCTACACCTTC. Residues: CASSLGGIEGYTF.

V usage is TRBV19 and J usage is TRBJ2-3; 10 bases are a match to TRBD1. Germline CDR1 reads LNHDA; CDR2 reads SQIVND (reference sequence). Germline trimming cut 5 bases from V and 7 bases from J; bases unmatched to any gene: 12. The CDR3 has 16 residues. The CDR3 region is CASSFSGTGVRNTQYF. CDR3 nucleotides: TGTGCCAGTAGTTTCTCCGGGACAGGGGTTCGGAATACGCAGTATTTT.

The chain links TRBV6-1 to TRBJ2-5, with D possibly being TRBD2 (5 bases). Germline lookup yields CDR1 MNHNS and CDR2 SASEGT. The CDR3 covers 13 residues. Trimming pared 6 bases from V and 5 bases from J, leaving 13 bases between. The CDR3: CASSGVGVETQYF. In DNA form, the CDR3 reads TGTGCCAGCAGCGGGGTGGGTGTGGAGACCCAGTACTTC.

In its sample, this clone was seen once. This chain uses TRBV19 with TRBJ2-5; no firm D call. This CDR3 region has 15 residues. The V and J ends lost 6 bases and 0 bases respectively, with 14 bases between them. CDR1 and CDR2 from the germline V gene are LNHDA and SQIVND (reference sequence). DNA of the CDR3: TGTGCCAGTAGAAAGGCGACCGGAGACCAAGAGACCCAGTACTTC. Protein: CASRKATGDQETQYF. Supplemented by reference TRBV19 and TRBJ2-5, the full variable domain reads DGGITQSPKYLFRKEGQNVTLSCEQNLNHDAMYWYRQDPGQGLRLIYYSQIVNDFQKGDIAEGYSVSREKKESFPLTVTSAQKNPTAFYLCASRKATGDQETQYFGPGTRLLVL.

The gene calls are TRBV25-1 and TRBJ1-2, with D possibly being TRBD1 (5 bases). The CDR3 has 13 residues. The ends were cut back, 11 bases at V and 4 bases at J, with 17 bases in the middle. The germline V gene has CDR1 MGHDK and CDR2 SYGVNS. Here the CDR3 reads CASSGTSFYGYTF. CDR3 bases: TGTGCCTCTTCCGGGACTAGCTTCTATGGCTACACCTTC.